The clone carrying this TCR beta chain occurred a few times. Its antigen is undetermined. This specimen belongs to a study of OX40 agonist ivuxolimab in advanced cancers. Study-wide results and caveats: Not determined was the antigen specificity of the expanded peripheral T cells. Fewer expanded clones were found on average in CD4+ than in CD8+ T cells.

Sequenced by immunoSEQ multiplex PCR; TCRdb stores in-frame clones only, minus some. The sample lists tens of thousands of clones; roughly nine tenths were seen once. Per germline, CDR1 MNHNS and CDR2 SASEGT. Trimming cost V 6 bases and J 7 bases, with 20 bases left between them. The CDR3 runs 15 residues. The chain recombines TRBV6-1 with TRBJ2-3; tentatively, D is TRBD2 (7 bases). Sequenced material: CD4+ or CD8+ T cells sorted from blood, taken in a trial of the OX40 agonist ivuxolimab. This TCR was sampled from an adult with an advanced solid tumor such as melanoma, head and neck, liver or kidney cancer. The CDR3 is CASSRWGGDSYTQYF. The CDR3 nucleotides are TGTGCCAGCAGCCGATGGGGGGGCGATTCATATACGCAGTATTTT.